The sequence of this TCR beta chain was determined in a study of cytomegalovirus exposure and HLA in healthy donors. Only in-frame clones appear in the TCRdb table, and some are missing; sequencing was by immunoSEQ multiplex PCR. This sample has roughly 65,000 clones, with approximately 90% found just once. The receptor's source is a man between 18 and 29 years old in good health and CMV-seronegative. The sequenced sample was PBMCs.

The CDR3 region has the DNA TGTGCCAGCAGTTACCGGGACAATGAGCAGTTCTTC. This translates into CASSYRDNEQFF. The chain carries TRBV6-5 and TRBJ2-1; D remains ambiguous. This CDR3 is 12 amino acids long. CDR1 is MNHEY, CDR2 SVGAGI, per germline. V lost 2 bases, J lost 5 bases, and 4 bases lay in between.